The rows below give T cell receptor beta chains drawn from one sample of a study of T cells in Graves' hyperthyroidism and ophthalmopathy. TCRdb re-analysed the multiplex PCR reads in MiXCR, keeping a single row per CDR3 protein. The sample holds hundreds of thousands of distinct CDR3 sequences, about 38% seen once. The specimen sequenced was blood. The receptors were sampled from a man between 18 and 35 years old with Graves' hyperthyroidism. CDR3s include the opening cysteine and the closing phenylalanine or tryptophan. The order of the fields is CDR3 length, clone size, J gene, V gene, D gene, CDR3 protein, CDR3 DNA. D genes are given only for firm matches. Expanded clones are given a class, and other clones once, few, many or no size at all.

15 . TRBJ2-7 TRBV20-1 . CSARAAEGLSYEQYF TGCAGTGCTCGCGCTGCGGAAGGACTATCCTACGAGCAGTACTTC
13 many TRBJ2-5 TRBV12-3/TRBV12-4 . CASSQGIGETQYF TGTGCCAGCAGTCAGGGGATAGGGGAGACCCAGTACTTC
13 few TRBJ2-7 TRBV2 . CASRQGLQGEQYF TGTGCCAGCAGGCAGGGTCTACAAGGCGAGCAGTACTTC
13 many TRBJ2-5 TRBV29-1 TRBD2 CSVVTGGEETQYF TGCAGCGTTGTAACGGGGGGGGAAGAGACCCAGTACTTC
15 few TRBJ1-2 TRBV7-9 TRBD1 CASSSGTGSLGGYTF TGTGCCAGCAGCTCCGGGACAGGGAGTTTAGGTGGCTACACCTTC
13 . TRBJ2-5 TRBV20-1 TRBD1 CSATTGANQPQYF TGCAGTGCTACGACAGGGGCCAATCAGCCCCAGTACTTC
14 . TRBJ1-2 TRBV7-2 . CASSQGSHEDGYTF TGTGCCAGCAGCCAAGGATCTCATGAGGACGGCTACACCTTC
16 . TRBJ2-7 TRBV2 . CASSEAAGREFYEQYF TGTGCCAGCAGTGAAGCGGCGGGAAGGGAGTTCTACGAGCAGTACTTC
16 . TRBJ2-2 TRBV6-5 TRBD1 CASSYFRDRNTGELFF TGTGCCAGCAGTTACTTCCGGGACAGGAACACCGGGGAGCTGTTTTTT
13 . TRBJ2-5 TRBV6-5 . CASSAQTQETQYF TGTGCCAGCAGTGCTCAGACCCAAGAGACCCAGTACTTC
12 . TRBJ2-7 TRBV7-2 . CASSQVPDEQYF TGCGCCAGCAGCCAAGTCCCCGACGAGCAGTACTTC
13 many TRBJ1-6 TRBV15 . CATSKGNDSPLHF TGTGCCACCAGCAAAGGGAACGATTCACCCCTCCACTTT
13 few TRBJ1-1 TRBV7-2 . CASSLGPGSEAFF TGTGCCAGCAGCTTAGGCCCCGGGAGTGAAGCTTTCTTT
14 once TRBJ1-1 TRBV10-3 . CASSEGLGDTEAFF TGTGCCAGCAGTGAAGGGCTGGGGGACACTGAAGCTTTCTTT
12 many TRBJ2-7 TRBV2 . CAAYGGANEQYF TGTGCCGCTTACGGGGGCGCCAACGAGCAGTACTTC
16 . TRBJ1-5 TRBV15 . CATSPRTVSSNQPQHF TGTGCCACCAGCCCCCGGACTGTCAGTAGCAATCAGCCCCAGCATTTT
16 few TRBJ2-5 TRBV12-3/TRBV12-4 TRBD1 CASSTRDRGPQETQYF TGTGCCAGTAGTACCCGGGACAGGGGGCCCCAAGAGACCCAGTACTTC
12 many TRBJ1-3 TRBV12-3/TRBV12-4 . CASSFGGNTIYF TGTGCCAGCAGTTTTGGGGGAAACACCATATATTTT
13 . TRBJ1-1 TRBV15 . CATSRDVGVEAFF TGTGCCACCAGCAGAGATGTGGGGGTTGAAGCTTTCTTT
10 few TRBJ2-5 TRBV6-5 . CASSLPRPHF TGTGCCAGCAGCTTACCCCGACCTCACTTC
14 many TRBJ2-7 TRBV2 TRBD1 CASSGGTGVEEQYF TGTGCCAGCAGTGGCGGGACAGGGGTCGAGGAGCAGTACTTC
15 . TRBJ2-5 TRBV7-6 . CAGSRPWEGEETQYF TGTGCCGGCAGCAGGCCGTGGGAGGGGGAAGAGACCCAGTACTTC
14 few TRBJ1-1 TRBV12-3/TRBV12-4 . CASSTAEQGPVAFF TGTGCCAGCAGTACAGCTGAACAGGGCCCCGTTGCGTTCTTT
14 few TRBJ2-7 TRBV20-1 . CSARDGQVLYEQYF TGCAGTGCTAGAGATGGTCAGGTCCTCTACGAGCAGTACTTC
16 . TRBJ2-7 TRBV10-2 TRBD2 CASSQGLGLAAYEQYF TGTGCCAGCAGCCAAGGCCTGGGACTAGCAGCCTACGAGCAGTACTTC
15 . TRBJ2-3 TRBV4-1 . CASSQGRDHTDTQYF TGCGCCAGCAGCCAAGGGAGGGATCACACAGATACGCAGTATTTT
16 . TRBJ1-2 TRBV20-1 . CSARGLWTGRHYGYTF TGCAGTGCTAGAGGTCTTTGGACCGGGCGCCACTATGGCTACACCTTC
15 few TRBJ2-7 TRBV4-3 TRBD1 CASSHPGQGIYEQYF TGCGCCAGCAGCCATCCGGGACAGGGGATCTACGAGCAGTACTTC
14 . TRBJ1-2 TRBV7-2 . CASSYQRGGYGYTF TGTGCCAGCAGCTATCAGCGGGGAGGCTATGGCTACACCTTC
16 . TRBJ1-1 TRBV7-6 . CASNHPLRNTGAEAFF TGTGCCAGCAACCACCCCTTGCGGAACACCGGGGCTGAAGCTTTCTTT
15 few TRBJ1-5 TRBV19 . CASSISGPAGQPQHF TGTGCCAGTAGTATTTCGGGACCTGCGGGGCAGCCCCAGCATTTT
12 many TRBJ1-1 TRBV29-1 . CSASRTNTEAFF TGCAGCGCCTCTCGGACGAACACTGAAGCTTTCTTT
15 . TRBJ1-1 TRBV12-3/TRBV12-4 . CASSPYPPRNTEAFF TGTGCCAGCAGTCCCTATCCTCCGAGGAACACTGAAGCTTTCTTT
13 . TRBJ1-1 TRBV7-9 . CAIPRGGNTEAFF TGTGCCATCCCCCGGGGGGGGAACACTGAAGCTTTCTTT
13 many TRBJ2-5 TRBV15 . CALAAGVDETQYF TGTGCCTTGGCGGCAGGGGTGGATGAGACCCAGTACTTC
14 once TRBJ1-2 TRBV29-1 TRBD1 CSVMDPGGYYGYTF TGCAGCGTTATGGACCCAGGGGGCTACTATGGCTACACCTTC
15 . TRBJ2-7 TRBV5-1 . CASSVLEASIHEQYF TGCGCCAGCAGCGTCCTGGAAGCTAGTATCCACGAGCAGTACTTC
16 . TRBJ1-2 TRBV7-2 TRBD1 CASSLAGGGGTYGYTF TGTGCCAGCAGTTTAGCGGGGGGAGGGGGCACCTATGGCTACACCTTC
12 many TRBJ1-1 TRBV29-1 . CSVVQGTGKAFF TGCAGCGTGGTACAGGGCACGGGTAAAGCTTTCTTT
15 . TRBJ2-5 TRBV7-8 . CASSPWGLDQETQYF TGTGCCAGCAGCCCTTGGGGACTCGACCAAGAGACCCAGTACTTC
16 few TRBJ2-5 TRBV12-3/TRBV12-4 TRBD2 CASSFRRAGDQETQYF TGTGCCAGCAGCTTCCGCAGGGCGGGGGACCAAGAGACCCAGTACTTC
14 . TRBJ1-1 TRBV11-2 . CASSREGYGTEAFF TGTGCCAGCAGTCGAGAAGGGTACGGAACTGAAGCTTTCTTT
14 . TRBJ1-5 TRBV7-9 . CASSQQISNQPQHF TGTGCCAGCAGCCAACAGATAAGCAATCAGCCCCAGCATTTT
14 once TRBJ2-5 TRBV7-9 . CASRQATGPPKHHF TGTGCCAGCAGGCAAGCTACGGGACCTCCGAAACACCACTTC
12 few TRBJ2-5 TRBV20-1 TRBD1 CSAPTGSETQYF TGCAGTGCCCCGACAGGGTCAGAGACCCAGTACTTC